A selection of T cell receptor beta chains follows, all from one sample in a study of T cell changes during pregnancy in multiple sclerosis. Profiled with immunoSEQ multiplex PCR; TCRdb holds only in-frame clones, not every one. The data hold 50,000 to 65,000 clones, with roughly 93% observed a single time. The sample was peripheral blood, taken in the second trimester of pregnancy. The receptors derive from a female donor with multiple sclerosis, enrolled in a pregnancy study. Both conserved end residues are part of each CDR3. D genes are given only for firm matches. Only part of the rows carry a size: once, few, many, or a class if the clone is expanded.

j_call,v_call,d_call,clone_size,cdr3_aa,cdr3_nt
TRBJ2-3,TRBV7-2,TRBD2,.,CASSLSGGAWDTQYF,TGTGCCAGCAGCTTAAGCGGGGGGGCATGGGATACGCAGTATTTT
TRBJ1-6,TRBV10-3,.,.,CAISETGSSYNSPLHF,TGTGCCATCAGTGAGACGGGGAGCTCCTATAATTCACCCCTCCACTTT
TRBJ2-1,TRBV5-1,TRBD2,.,CASSLRGGSYNEQFF,TGCGCCAGCAGCTTGCGGGGGGGGTCCTACAATGAGCAGTTCTTC
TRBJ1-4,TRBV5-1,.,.,CASSALGDTTSMKLFF,TGCGCCAGCAGCGCCCTTGGGGACACCACCTCAATGAAACTGTTTTTT
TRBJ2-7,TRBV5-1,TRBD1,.,CASSVGQGAGEQYF,TGCGCCAGCAGCGTGGGACAGGGGGCAGGAGAGCAGTACTTC
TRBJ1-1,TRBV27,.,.,CASSWRAGQAFF,TGTGCCAGCAGTTGGCGTGCAGGGCAAGCTTTCTTT
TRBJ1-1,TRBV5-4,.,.,CASSLGGTNTEAFF,TGTGCCAGCAGCTTGGGGGGCACGAACACTGAAGCTTTCTTT
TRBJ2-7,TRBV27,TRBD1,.,CASKTQGQPKEQYF,TGTGCCAGCAAGACTCAGGGACAGCCTAAAGAGCAGTACTTC
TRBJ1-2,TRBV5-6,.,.,CASSLPTGGGSGGYTF,TGTGCCAGCAGCTTGCCCACGGGGGGGGGCAGTGGCGGCTACACCTTC
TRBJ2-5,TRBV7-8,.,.,CASSLELGETQYF,TGTGCCAGCAGCTTAGAACTCGGAGAGACCCAGTACTTC
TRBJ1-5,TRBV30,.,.,CAWSGGDTYQPQHF,TGTGCCTGGTCCGGGGGGGACACCTATCAGCCCCAGCATTTT
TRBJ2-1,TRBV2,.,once,CASSGYGEAEQFF,TGTGCCAGCAGTGGTTACGGGGAGGCTGAGCAGTTCTTC
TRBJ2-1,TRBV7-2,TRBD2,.,CASSLVAGGSSEQFF,TGTGCCAGCAGCCTTGTTGCGGGGGGGAGCAGTGAGCAGTTCTTC
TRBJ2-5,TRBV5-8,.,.,CASSRFGETQYF,TGTGCCAGCAGCCGCTTCGGGGAGACCCAGTACTTC
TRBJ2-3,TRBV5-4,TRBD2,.,CASSWTAGGLDTQYF,TGTGCCAGCAGCTGGACAGCGGGGGGGCTTGATACGCAGTATTTT
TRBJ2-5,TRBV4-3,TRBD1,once,CASSQPRDRGRQTQYF,TGCGCCAGCAGCCAGCCCCGGGACAGGGGGCGGCAGACCCAGTACTTC
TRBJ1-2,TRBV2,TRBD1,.,CASSEGWTGNGYTF,TGTGCCAGCAGTGAAGGGTGGACAGGGAATGGCTACACCTTC
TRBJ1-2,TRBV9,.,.,CASQGVNYGYTF,TGTGCCAGCCAGGGTGTTAACTATGGCTACACCTTC
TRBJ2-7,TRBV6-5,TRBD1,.,CASSLLDRVPYEQYF,TGTGCCAGCAGTCTTTTGGACAGGGTCCCCTACGAGCAGTACTTC
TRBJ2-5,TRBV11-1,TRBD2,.,CASSFGLEQETQYF,TGTGCCAGCAGCTTCGGACTAGAACAAGAGACCCAGTACTTC